This paragraph reports one T cell receptor (beta chain). This entry is derived from a study of CD8 T cells in Susac syndrome. It was negative isolation that provided the CD8+ and CD4+ T cells, whereas TEMRA cells were enriched by FACS. This CDR3 region has 16 residues. The V gene lost 5 bases and the J gene lost 3 bases, with 16 bases spanning the gap. Reverse transcription used roughly 0.45 to 1 ug RNA and random hexamers. TCRdb reanalysed the immunoSEQ multiplex PCR reads using MiXCR and keeps one entry per CDR3 protein. The sample has about 280,000 distinct CDR3 sequences, about 85% seen once. The J gene is TRBJ2-2, the V gene TRBV12-3 or TRBV12-4; D possibly corresponds to TRBD2 (5 bases). This sequence was found in a human donor with multiple sclerosis. Sequencing input: CD8+ T cells from PBMCs. The CDR3 reads CASSPAGGIDTGELFF. The CDR3 nucleotides read TGTGCCAGCAGTCCCGCTGGAGGTATCGACACCGGGGAGCTGTTTTTT.